This T cell receptor beta chain appears in the sequencing data of a study of T cells in Graves' hyperthyroidism and ophthalmopathy. Amplification yielded TCR beta CDR3 regions, with RNA transcripts as the source. The HTBI primer set was used in a first-round RT-PCR of the TCR CDR3. TCRdb re-analysed the multiplex PCR reads in MiXCR, keeping a single row per CDR3 protein. The repertoire has more than 45,000 distinct CDR3 sequences, about 49% of them found once; the top ten carry over 10%. From germline, CDR1 is LGHNT and CDR2 FRNRAP. This CDR3 region has 21 residues. V gave up 6 bases and J gave up 0 bases, with 30 bases separating them.

The source material was blood. The chain recombines TRBV12-5 with TRBJ2-1, with D possibly TRBD2 on 5 matching bases. The source is a woman aged 25-40 years with Graves' ophthalmopathy. CDR3 DNA: TGTGCTAGTGGCACCAATCCAAGTAAACGGCGGGTCGGATACTCCTACAATGAGCAGTTCTTC. This sequence encodes CASGTNPSKRRVGYSYNEQFF.